This T cell receptor (beta chain) originates from a study of control samples from healthy donors and cancer patients. The germline CDR1 and CDR2 sequences are SGHRS and YFSETQ. CDR3 length equals 15 residues. The germline V and J ends were trimmed by 4 bases and 9 bases, with 17 bases remaining between them. Repertoires were generated with immunoSEQ multiplex PCR, while TCRdb's copy carries only in-frame clones and drops some. The repertoire table contains roughly 200,000 clones. The clonotype comes from a woman under 40 in good health. The specimen was blood. This chain links TRBV5-1 with TRBJ1-6; D might be TRBD1 (6 bases). CDR3 in amino acids: CASSPPGAGSSPLHF. The CDR3 region has the DNA TGCGCCAGCAGCCCCCCGGGGGCTGGAAGTTCACCCCTCCACTTT.